The 7 T cell receptor beta chains below were found in one sample sequenced in a study of blood T cell repertoires in COVID-19. TCRdb keeps only in-frame clones here, not all; method: immunoSEQ multiplex PCR. This repertoire shows tens of thousands of clones, more than 60% found once; its top ten account for 25% to 35%. Sequencing was done on a sample of peripheral blood. Source of these receptors: a woman in her 70s with acute or convalescent COVID-19.

This clone was counted a single time. J is TRBJ1-1 and V is TRBV2; possible D gene TRBD1, 5 bases. This CDR3 is built from 13 residues. Looked up from germline, CDR1 is SNHLY and CDR2 is FYNNEI. The germline V and J ends were trimmed by 2 bases and 1 base, with 5 bases remaining between them. CDR3 sequence reads: CASSEQGNTEAFF. The CDR3 nucleotides are TGTGCCAGCAGTGAACAGGGGAACACTGAAGCTTTCTTT.

The chain combines TRBV19 with TRBJ1-1, with D possibly being TRBD1 (6 bases). The ends were cut back, 2 bases at V and 4 bases at J, with 8 bases in the middle. From germline, CDR1 is LNHDA and CDR2 SQIVND (reference sequence). This CDR3 is built from 13 residues. Written as DNA, the CDR3 is TGTGCCAGTAGTATACAGGGGAGCACTGAAGCTTTCTTT. Its translation: CASSIQGSTEAFF.

This clone was observed a few times. This sequence joins TRBV7-9 and TRBJ1-2, with 8 bases matching TRBD1. With 1 base clipped from V and 6 bases from J, the junction kept 4 bases outside the gene matches. Germline loops: CDR1 SEHNR, CDR2 FQNEAQ (reference sequence). The CDR3 has 14 amino acids. The chain's CDR3 is CASSLGTGNNGYTF. Written as DNA, the CDR3 is TGTGCCAGCAGCTTAGGGACAGGGAATAATGGCTACACCTTC.

In its sample, this clone was seen a few times. This chain joins TRBV5-1 and TRBJ1-1, with D hard to call. Trimming cost V 4 bases and J 4 bases, with 17 bases left between them. This CDR3 is 15 amino acids long. From germline, CDR1 is SGHRS and CDR2 YFSETQ. The chain's CDR3 is CASSPAAGRITEAFF. Here the CDR3 DNA reads TGCGCCAGCAGCCCCGCGGCGGGGAGGATCACTGAAGCTTTCTTT. The whole variable domain, remainder taken from reference TRBV5-1 and TRBJ1-1, is KAGVTQTPRYLIKTRGQQVTLSCSPISGHRSVSWYQQTPGQGLQFLFEYFSETQRNKGNFPGRFSGRQFSNSRSEMNVSTLELGDSALYLCASSPAAGRITEAFFGQGTRLTVV.

This clone was detected a few times. The chain carries TRBV7-3 and TRBJ2-5; D not certain. The CDR3 sequence is 12 residues long. V lost 5 bases and J lost 4, with 8 bases in between. Germline-derived CDR1 and CDR2 are SGHTA and FQGTGA. CDR3 residues: CASSLDGETQYF. DNA of the CDR3: TGTGCCAGCAGCCTAGACGGAGAGACCCAGTACTTC.

V and J are TRBV6-2 or TRBV6-3 and TRBJ2-1; D call uncertain. The CDR3 contains 13 residues. V gave up 5 bases and J gave up 6 bases, with 11 bases separating them. Germline V gene lookup returns CDR1 MNHEY and CDR2 SVGEGT. The CDR3 here is CASSLYYGNEQFF. The CDR3 DNA reads as TGTGCCAGCAGTCTCTACTACGGCAATGAGCAGTTCTTC.

This CDR3 is CATSEGGPLHYGYTF. The CDR3 region has the DNA TGTGCCACCAGTGAAGGGGGCCCCCTTCACTATGGCTACACCTTC. V gene TRBV24-1 combines with J gene TRBJ1-2; 7 nucleotides match TRBD1. Looked up from germline, CDR1 is KGHDR and CDR2 is SFDVKD. V lost 4 bases to trimming and J lost 3 bases; unmatched junction nucleotides: 7. The CDR3 contains 15 residues.